These T cell receptor beta chains were read from a single sample in a study of T cells after yellow fever vaccination. TCRdb ran MiXCR on the 5' RACE reads and lists one entry per CDR3 protein. The sample yields roughly 70,000 distinct CDR3 sequences, approximately 7.5% seen once. The source material was CD8+ T cells sorted from PBMCs, sampled on the day of the yellow fever booster vaccination. These TCRs come from a man aged 25-45 years who received the YFV17D yellow fever vaccine. The CDR3 runs from the conserved cysteine through the conserved F or W. A D gene is named only where the DNA matches it firmly. Clone sizes are given selectively: once, few, many, or a class where the clone is expanded.

TRBV29-1	NA	many	TRBJ2-5	TGCAGCGTTTATAGGGAGTATGGGGAGACCCAGTACTTC	CSVYREYGETQYF
TRBV3-1	NA	many	TRBJ2-7	TGTGCCAGCAGCCAAGTAGACGAGCAGTACTTC	CASSQVDEQYF
TRBV5-1	TRBD1	many	TRBJ2-5	TGCGCCAGCAGCTCGAACAGGGGATCGGAAGAGACCCAGTACTTC	CASSSNRGSEETQYF
TRBV12-3/TRBV12-4	NA	few	TRBJ2-1	TGTGCCAGCAGTCCCCATCAACCTCCGGGTTCCCCAAAACAGTTCTTC	CASSPHQPPGSPKQFF
TRBV7-8	NA	few	TRBJ2-1	TGTGCCAGCAGCTTGGGCGTGGGGGAGCAGTTCTTC	CASSLGVGEQFF
TRBV9	NA	few	TRBJ2-1	TGTGCCAGCAGCGTAGAGGCGGTCTTCTCCGGGAATGAGCAGTTCTTC	CASSVEAVFSGNEQFF
TRBV20-1	NA	NA	TRBJ2-2	TGCAGTGCCCTGTCGGAGAACACCGGGGAGCTGTTTTTT	CSALSENTGELFF
TRBV29-1	NA	many	TRBJ2-7	TGCAGCGTTTTGGGTGCCTACGAGCAGTACTTC	CSVLGAYEQYF
TRBV5-1	NA	few	TRBJ2-1	TGCGCCAGCAGCTTGGCGCCTAGCGCCTACAATGAGCAGTTCTTC	CASSLAPSAYNEQFF
TRBV2	TRBD2	NA	TRBJ2-2	TGTGCCAGCAGTCCAACACGACTAGCGGGTCCGACGGTTGGGGAGCTGTTTTTT	CASSPTRLAGPTVGELFF
TRBV20-1	NA	NA	TRBJ2-2	TGCAGTGCTAGAAGCATATCCGGCGGGGAGCTGTTTTTT	CSARSISGGELFF
TRBV2	NA	few	TRBJ2-1	TGTGCCATCCGGGGAGGTACCCACAATGAGCAGTTCTTC	CAIRGGTHNEQFF
TRBV5-1	NA	many	TRBJ2-7	TGCGCCAGTCGGCAGGTCGACGAGCAGTACTTC	CASRQVDEQYF
TRBV27	NA	many	TRBJ2-5	TGTGCCAGCAGTGTGGGTCCCCGAGGGGAGACCCAGTACTTC	CASSVGPRGETQYF
TRBV27	TRBD1	many	TRBJ2-7	TGTGCCAGCCAAGACAGGGACGAGCAGTACTTC	CASQDRDEQYF
TRBV30	TRBD2	NA	TRBJ2-3	TGTGCCTGGAGTGACTCTAGCGGGGGCCCCACAGATACGCAGTATTTT	CAWSDSSGGPTDTQYF
TRBV15	TRBD1	NA	TRBJ1-1	TGTGCCACCAGCAGAGACAGGGGGACTGAAGCTTTCTTT	CATSRDRGTEAFF
TRBV7-6	NA	few	TRBJ2-2	TGTGCCAGCAACATAGGGGAAGACACCGGGGAGCTGTTTTTT	CASNIGEDTGELFF
TRBV29-1	NA	few	TRBJ2-6	TGCAGCGCGATACCAGGCGTCGGGGACTCTGGGGCCAACGTCCTGACTTTC	CSAIPGVGDSGANVLTF
TRBV20-1	NA	NA	TRBJ2-3	TGCAGTGCTAGAGATCGGAGGGACAACACAGATACGCAGTATTTT	CSARDRRDNTDTQYF